The 17 T cell receptor beta chains below all came from one sample that was sequenced in a study of prognosis after radiotherapy for stage I lung cancer. TCR beta CDR3 was amplified from genomic DNA by two-round multiplex PCR. Primers specific to each TRBV and TRBJ gene were used in first-round PCR. TCRdb fed the multiplex PCR reads into MiXCR, producing one record per CDR3 protein. The sample has fewer than 40,000 distinct CDR3 sequences; under 60% are singletons. The source material was PBMCs, sampled before or after stereotactic body radiation therapy (not recorded which). These receptors all stem from a donor over 45 with non-small cell lung cancer.

CDR3 sequence: CATSREVGNTIYF. CDR3 sequence (DNA): TGTGCCACCAGCAGAGAAGTGGGAAACACCATATATTTT. The V gene is TRBV15, the J gene TRBJ1-3; D not certain. Germline values: CDR1 LNHNV, CDR2 YYDKDF (reference sequence). There are 13 residues in the CDR3. Trimming stripped 0 bases from V and 4 bases from J, with 4 bases between.

Points on this clonotype: A far more abundant clone sits one base away, making this likely a read error. The rearrangement uses TRBV7-9 and TRBJ2-7; tentative D call: TRBD2 (6 bases). V shed 7 bases and J shed 6 bases, with 19 bases lying between them. This CDR3 comprises 14 residues. Germline assignment: CDR1 SEHNR and CDR2 FQNEAQ (reference sequence). CDR3 protein: CASKGPGEVGEQYF. In DNA form, the CDR3 reads TGTGCCAGCAAGGGGCCGGGAGAGGTTGGCGAGCAGTACTTC.

Worth noting for this clonotype: This is likely an artifact of a read error, given a far larger clone one base away. This sequence joins TRBV27 and TRBJ2-7; 9 positions agree with TRBD1. The CDR3 length is 15 residues. Germline V gene lookup returns CDR1 MNHEY and CDR2 SMNVEV (reference sequence). As DNA, the CDR3 is TGTGCCAGCAGAAAGACCGGGACAGGGACCTACGAGCATTACTTC. This sequence encodes CASRKTGTGTYEHYF.

This clonotype was counted ten times or more. This chain connects TRBV19 to TRBJ1-1, with 9 bases matching TRBD1. V gave up 5 bases and J gave up 5 bases; unmatched junction bases: 6. The CDR3 runs 14 residues. CDR1 and CDR2 from the germline V gene are LNHDA and SQIVND (reference sequence). CDR3 loop: CASSAGTGRTEAFF. The DNA for the CDR3 is TGTGCCAGTAGTGCCGGGACAGGGAGAACTGAAGCTTTCTTT.

This clonotype was counted between two and nine times. This chain's CDR3 is CASSGPGQGAARPGNTIYF. CDR3 sequence (DNA): TGTGCCAGCAGTGGACCGGGACAGGGGGCCGCCCGCCCTGGAAACACCATATATTTT. The chain has TRBV2 and TRBJ1-3, with TRBD1 matching over 12 bases. Per the germline V gene, CDR1 is SNHLY and CDR2 is FYNNEI. V lost 4 bases, J lost 2 bases, and 12 bases stayed unmatched. This CDR3 is 19 amino acids long.

On this clonotype itself: A far larger clone is one base from this, pointing to a likely read error. The CDR3 bases are TGTGCCAACAGCCAACGACAGGGGAGAGGGTACACAGATACGCAGTATTTT. This codes for CANSQRQGRGYTDTQYF. The chain has TRBV7-9 and TRBJ2-3, with 8 bases that match TRBD1. The CDR3 is made up of 17 amino acids. CDR1 is SEHNR and CDR2 is FQNEAQ in the germline V gene (reference sequence).

The count of this clonotype is one. A far larger clone is just one base off, so this is likely a read error. The chain is built from TRBV7-9 and TRBJ2-2; TRBD2 agrees at 13 bases. The germline V gene has CDR1 SEHNR and CDR2 FQNEAQ (reference sequence). V lost 5 bases and J lost 9; bases outside the gene matches: 6. CDR3 length: 15 amino acids. CDR3 sequence (DNA): TGTGCCAGCAGCACGGGACTAGCGGGGACCTGGGAGCTGTTTTTT. Protein sequence: CASSTGLAGTWELFF.

The V call is TRBV20-1, the J call TRBJ2-7, with TRBD2 identical over 11 bases. Trimming at V came to 4 bases and at J to 2 bases, leaving 7 bases not matched to a gene. This CDR3 region has 15 residues. Germline lookup yields CDR1 DFQATT and CDR2 SNEGSKA (reference sequence). The CDR3 is CSATKTSGRAYEQYF. The CDR3 coding sequence is TGCAGTGCTACGAAAACTAGCGGGAGAGCCTACGAGCAGTACTTC.

The table lists this clonotype with many counts. The genes are TRBV6-1 and TRBJ1-5; 9 bases align to TRBD1. CDR1 and CDR2 (germline): MNHNS, SASEGT. V shed 5 bases and J 3 bases; nucleotides not matched to a gene: 11. The CDR3 has 17 amino acids. CDR3 sequence: CASSIMPGQGFNQPQHF. The CDR3, as DNA: TGTGCCAGCAGTATCATGCCGGGACAGGGTTTCAATCAGCCCCAGCATTTT.

Judged by abundance, this clonotype is medium-sized (0.01 to 0.1%). The rearrangement links TRBV20-1 to TRBJ2-7, with 9 nucleotides matching TRBD1. CDR3 length equals 15 residues. V dropped 7 bases and J dropped 5; count of bases not matched to a gene: 15. Looked up from germline, CDR1 is DFQATT and CDR2 is SNEGSKA (reference sequence). CDR3 DNA sequence: TGCAGTGGTTTACCTCGGGACAGGGTTGCGCACGAGCAGTACTTC. Translated, it gives CSGLPRDRVAHEQYF.

This clonotype was picked up many times. The V gene is TRBV9, the J gene TRBJ2-1, with TRBD2 identical over 8 bases. Germline lookup yields CDR1 SGDLS and CDR2 YYNGEE. V trimming: 0 bases; J trimming: 7 bases; junction bases outside the gene matches: 6. CDR3 size: 15 residues. The CDR3 DNA sequence: TGTGCCAGCAGCGTAGCTGCGGGAGGCTGGAATGAGCAGTTCTTC. The encoded protein is CASSVAAGGWNEQFF.

This clonotype was seen at least ten times. The V call is TRBV7-9, the J call TRBJ1-1; 8 bases fit TRBD1. CDR3 length equals 13 residues. The germline CDR1 and CDR2 sequences are SEHNR and FQNEAQ (reference sequence). V trimming: 6 bases; J trimming: 4 bases; junction bases outside the gene matches: 4. The CDR3 region is CASSLQGGTEAFF. For the CDR3, the DNA is TGTGCCAGCAGTCTACAGGGGGGCACTGAAGCTTTCTTT.

This clonotype came up many times. The gene calls are TRBV4-1 and TRBJ2-1, with D perhaps matching TRBD1 or TRBD2 (5 bases each). CDR3 length: 16 residues. Germline CDR1 reads MGHRA; CDR2 reads YSYEKL. V was shortened by 2 bases and J by 10 bases, with 21 bases between the two germline ends. Here the CDR3 DNA reads TGCGCCAGCAGCCAACACCCCCCCGGTATGGGGACCGAGCAGTTCTTC. Amino acid sequence: CASSQHPPGMGTEQFF.

Worth noting for this clonotype: A far larger clone is one nucleotide away, so this likely arose from a read error. The rearrangement links TRBV6-4 to TRBJ1-2; no firm D call. V lost 5 bases and J 1 base, leaving 14 bases between the germline ends. The CDR3 has 15 residues. From germline, CDR1 is MRHNA and CDR2 SNTAGT. The CDR3 bases are TGTGCCAGCAGTCAAGCGGGCATTATTAACTATGGCTACACCTTC. Amino acids: CASSQAGIINYGYTF.

A single count supports this clonotype. Germline and junction disagree at one end, which may indicate a read error. The J gene is TRBJ2-3, the V gene TRBV5-6; D is uncertain. This CDR3 has 14 residues. From germline, CDR1 is SGHDT and CDR2 YYEEEE. DNA for the CDR3: TGTGCCAGCGGCTTCTATGTGGGATCAGATACGCAGTATTTT. It is translated as CASGFYVGSDTQYF. Drawing the rest from reference TRBV5-6 and TRBJ2-3, the complete variable domain is DAGVTQSPTHLIKTRGQQVTLRCSPKSGHDTVSWYQQALGQGPQFIFQYYEEEERQRGNFPDRFSGHQFPNYSSELNVNALLLGDSALYLCASGFYVGSDTQYFGPGTRLTVL.

This clonotype has at least ten counts. The V and J genes are TRBV5-1 and TRBJ2-6, with unresolved D. This CDR3 has 16 amino acids. The germline V gene encodes CDR1 SGHRS and CDR2 YFSETQ. V lost 0 bases, J lost 0 bases, and 7 bases lay in between. CDR3 in amino acids: CASSLDPISGANVLTF. Here the CDR3 DNA reads TGCGCCAGCAGCTTGGACCCCATCTCTGGGGCCAACGTCCTGACTTTC.

The V call is TRBV6-1, the J call TRBJ2-2; 7 nucleotides align to TRBD2. Germline V gives CDR1 MNHNS, CDR2 SASEGT. V shed 7 bases and J 4 bases; nucleotides not matched to a gene: 3. This CDR3 comprises 13 residues. In nucleotides, the CDR3 is TGTGCCAGCACGGGACTACCCACCGGGGAGCTGTTTTTT. Its protein product is CASTGLPTGELFF.